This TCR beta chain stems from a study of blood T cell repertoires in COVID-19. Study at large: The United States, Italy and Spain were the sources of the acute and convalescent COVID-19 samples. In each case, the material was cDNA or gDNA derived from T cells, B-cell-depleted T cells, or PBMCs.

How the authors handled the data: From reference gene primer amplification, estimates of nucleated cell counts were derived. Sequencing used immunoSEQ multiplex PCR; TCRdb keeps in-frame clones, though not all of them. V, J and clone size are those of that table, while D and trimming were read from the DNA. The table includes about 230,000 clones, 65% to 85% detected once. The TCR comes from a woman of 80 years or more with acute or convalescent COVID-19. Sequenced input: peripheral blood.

The CDR3 coding sequence is TGCAGCGTCTCCCCGGGACAGAGGGACTATGGCTACACCTTC. It encodes CSVSPGQRDYGYTF. The chain recombines TRBV29-1 with TRBJ1-2; 7 bases map to TRBD1. V dropped 6 bases and J dropped 3; count of bases not matched to a gene: 10. The CDR3 sequence is 14 residues long. The V gene's germline CDR1 is SQVTM and CDR2 ANQGSEA.